The sequence of this T cell receptor (beta chain) was determined in a study of blood T cell repertoires in COVID-19. As for the study in general: COVID-19 samples, acute and convalescent, were from the United States, Italy and Spain. Nucleic acid was either cDNA or gDNA, and it came from T cells, B-cell-depleted T cells, or PBMCs.

Trimming took 2 bases from V and 4 from J, leaving 6 bases between them. The CDR3 covers 13 residues. Per germline, CDR1 SGHAT and CDR2 FQNNGV. This clone was counted a single time. Clones were read by immunoSEQ multiplex PCR, and TCRdb kept only the in-frame ones, dropping some. This sample has roughly 17,000 clones, with approximately 93% found just once. The chain combines TRBV11-2 with TRBJ2-4, with a possible D match to TRBD1 (6 bases). The sequencing input was peripheral blood. The sequence was collected from a human donor in a cohort sampled during active COVID-19. CDR3 residues: CASSLQGKNIQYF. The CDR3 coding sequence is TGTGCCAGCAGCTTACAGGGGAAAAACATTCAGTACTTC.